The clone carrying this T cell receptor beta chain was detected a few times. This specimen comes from a study of cytomegalovirus exposure and HLA in healthy donors. The CDR3 has 13 amino acids. V lost 8 bases and J lost 7, with 15 bases in between. From germline, CDR1 is ENHRY and CDR2 SYGVKD. A multiplex PCR was run with 60 Vbeta primers and 13 Jbeta primers. This table comes from immunoSEQ multiplex PCR, and its TCRdb copy is limited to in-frame clones, with some not included. Among about 160,000 clones listed, approximately 88% were seen once. The chain uses TRBV10-3 and TRBJ2-1; D might be TRBD2 (6 bases). The TCR sequence derives from a man in his thirties or forties in good health and CMV-seronegative. The sequencing sample was made of PBMCs. DNA for the CDR3: TGTGCCATCGGTCGGGAGTCTAGAAATGAGCAGTTCTTC. Amino acid sequence: CAIGRESRNEQFF.